What follows are 16 T cell receptor beta chains derived from one specimen sequenced in a study of shared clonotypes between healthy human individuals (dated by TCRdb to about 2020). The library was obtained by the immunoSEQ multiplex PCR assay. TCRdb retrieved this table from immuneACCESS and kept in-frame rearrangements only. Not all clones are present; in checked studies, unresolved V genes account for under half, and no reason is known for the remainder. The sample table lists roughly 380,000 clones, roughly 96% of them with a count of one. More than 0.3% of the sample is held by the ten biggest clonotypes. Sequencing used memory CD8+ T cells sorted from blood. The cell subset or site label for this specimen denotes: CD45RO+ cells pooled with CCR7-negative TemRA cells. Receptors originate from a man between 25 and 39 years old in good health.

The rearrangement links TRBV5-1 to TRBJ2-3; 11 nucleotides align to TRBD2. Looked up from germline, CDR1 is SGHRS and CDR2 is YFSETQ. The CDR3 is made up of 15 amino acids. The ends lost 1 base at V and 3 bases at J; junction bases unmatched: 1. CDR3 amino acids: CASSLRLAGTDTQYF. For the CDR3, the DNA is TGCGCCAGCAGCTTGAGACTAGCGGGGACAGATACGCAGTATTTT.

Comments on this clone: The same CDR3 arises from other DNA sequences in this sample as well. The J gene is TRBJ1-2, the V gene TRBV19; D might be TRBD1 (6 bases). Trimming stripped 3 bases from V and 2 bases from J, with 10 bases between. The CDR3 spans 14 residues. Germline V gives CDR1 LNHDA, CDR2 SQIVND (reference sequence). The CDR3 region has the DNA TGTGCCAGTAGTATCCGCCAGGGGAACTATGGCTACACCTTC. Translation gives CASSIRQGNYGYTF.

V gene TRBV6-5 combines with J gene TRBJ2-2; possibly TRBD2 for D (5 bases). Germline loops: CDR1 MNHEY, CDR2 SVGAGI. The CDR3 is 14 residues long. Trimming removed 6 bases at V and 3 bases at J, with 11 bases between. The CDR3 loop reads CASSPPGYTGELFF. CDR3 coding DNA: TGTGCCAGCAGCCCCCCGGGATACACCGGGGAGCTGTTTTTT.

V usage is TRBV27 and J usage is TRBJ2-2, with TRBD2 matching 7 bases. The CDR3 is made up of 15 amino acids. The V gene end was trimmed by 7 bases and the J gene end by 5 bases; junction bases not matched to a gene: 10. Per the germline V gene, CDR1 is MNHEY and CDR2 is SMNVEV (reference sequence). CDR3 sequence reads: CASKEAGVWTGELFF. The CDR3 coding sequence is TGTGCCAGCAAGGAGGCGGGAGTGTGGACCGGGGAGCTGTTTTTT.

A few counts support this clone. The identical CDR3 is also encoded by other nucleotide sequences in the sample. The chain uses TRBV11-2 and TRBJ1-1; D unresolved. The CDR3 is 13 amino acids. V was cut by 1 base and J by 1 base, with 4 bases left in between. Looked up from germline, CDR1 is SGHAT and CDR2 is FQNNGV. The CDR3 coding sequence is TGTGCCAGCAGCTTAGGACAGAACACTGAAGCTTTCTTT. Residues: CASSLGQNTEAFF. Variable domain in full (rest from reference TRBV11-2 and TRBJ1-1): EAGVAQSPRYKIIEKRQSVAFWCNPISGHATLYWYQQILGQGPKLLIQFQNNGVVDDSQLPKDRFSAERLKGVDSTLKIQPAKLEDSAVYLCASSLGQNTEAFFGQGTRLTVV.

This sequence joins TRBV5-4 and TRBJ1-2; a possible D gene is TRBD1 (5 bases). The V and J ends lost 2 bases and 2 bases respectively, with 7 bases between them. The V gene's germline CDR1 is SGHNT and CDR2 YYREEE (reference sequence). This CDR3 has 13 residues. For the CDR3, the DNA is TGTGCCAGCAGCTTACAGGCCAACTATGGCTACACCTTC. Translation gives CASSLQANYGYTF.

CDR3 sequence: CASSLSPSNGYTF. For the CDR3, the DNA is TGTGCCAGCAGTTTATCCCCAAGCAATGGCTACACCTTC. J is TRBJ1-2 and V is TRBV27; D is uncertain. CDR1 and CDR2 (germline): MNHEY, SMNVEV (reference sequence). V was pared by 0 bases and J by 6 bases, with 8 bases between. This CDR3 is 13 amino acids long.

The J gene is TRBJ2-7, the V gene TRBV27; 8 nucleotides match TRBD2. The germline gives CDR1 MNHEY, CDR2 SMNVEV (reference sequence). Trimming at V came to 4 bases and at J to 4 bases, leaving 3 bases not matched to a gene. This CDR3 has 13 residues. The CDR3 sequence: CASSSAGVYEQYF. CDR3 DNA: TGTGCCAGCAGTTCAGCGGGAGTGTACGAGCAGTACTTC.

The chain has TRBV7-9 and TRBJ2-3; TRBD2 aligns across 8 bases. The germline CDR1 and CDR2 sequences are SEHNR and FQNEAQ (reference sequence). V was pared by 5 bases and J by 7 bases, with 11 bases of the junction left unmatched. The CDR3 runs to 15 residues. The CDR3 loop is CASSPFIGGRHTQYF. The CDR3 coding sequence is TGTGCCAGCAGCCCGTTTATTGGCGGGAGGCATACGCAGTATTTT.

The V gene is TRBV7-2, the J gene TRBJ2-7; 8 bases fit TRBD2. The CDR3 is 14 residues long. Germline V CDR1 and CDR2: SGHTA, FQGNSA. V lost 6 bases and J lost 5; bases outside the gene matches: 9. The CDR3 nucleotides read TGTGCCAGCAGAAAGCGGGAGTTAGTCCACGAGCAGTACTTC. It yields the protein CASRKRELVHEQYF.

The count of this clone is one. The chain carries TRBV10-3 and TRBJ2-7; D unclear. Trimming stripped 6 bases from V and 1 base from J, with 13 bases between. The CDR3 totals 14 residues. The germline V gene has CDR1 ENHRY and CDR2 SYGVKD. CDR3 protein: CAISDHRASYEQYF. The DNA for the CDR3 is TGTGCCATCAGCGACCATCGGGCGTCCTACGAGCAGTACTTC.

The chain couples TRBV13 to TRBJ1-1; 8 nucleotides agree with TRBD1. Trimming removed 5 bases from V and 2 bases from J; junction bases left unmatched: 13. The CDR3 is 17 residues long. Germline V gene sequence: CDR1 PRHDT, CDR2 FYEKMQ (reference sequence). The CDR3 DNA sequence: TGTGCCAGCAGCCTAAGGACAGGGTGGTTTGGAAACACTGAAGCTTTCTTT. Translation: CASSLRTGWFGNTEAFF.

The chain links TRBV29-1 to TRBJ2-3; D remains ambiguous. Between the trimmed V and J ends, which lost 6 bases and 0 bases, there was a span of 4 bases. CDR3 length: 11 amino acids. Germline CDR1 SQVTM, CDR2 ANQGSEA. The CDR3 region is CSVESTDTQYF. The DNA of the CDR3 is TGCAGCGTCGAGAGCACAGATACGCAGTATTTT.

The chain employs TRBV27 and TRBJ2-1; 16 bases agree with TRBD2. CDR1 and CDR2 from the germline V gene are MNHEY and SMNVEV (reference sequence). The V and J ends lost 5 bases and 7 bases, in that order; junction bases with no gene match: 5. The CDR3 consists of 16 residues. The CDR3 spells CASSLGTSGRVNEQFF. CDR3 bases: TGTGCCAGCAGTCTCGGGACTAGCGGGAGGGTGAATGAGCAGTTCTTC.

The CDR3 sequence is CASKEREAPDTQYF. As DNA, the CDR3 is TGTGCCAGCAAGGAGCGGGAGGCCCCAGATACGCAGTATTTT. This chain uses TRBV5-6 with TRBJ2-3, with 9 nucleotides matching TRBD2. The germline gives CDR1 SGHDT, CDR2 YYEEEE. This CDR3 is built from 14 residues. V gave up 6 bases and J gave up 4 bases; unmatched junction bases: 6.

This clone was counted a single time. At the DNA level, this CDR3 is encoded by other sequences in the same sample as well. CDR3 in amino acids: CASSRGQGAYEQYF. For the CDR3, the DNA is TGTGCCAGCAGTCGCGGACAGGGGGCGTACGAGCAGTACTTC. The chain employs TRBV6-5 and TRBJ2-7; 11 positions match TRBD1. The CDR3 is 14 residues long. Germline V gene data show CDR1 as MNHEY and CDR2 as SVGAGI. With 5 bases clipped from V and 4 bases from J, the junction kept 4 bases outside the gene matches.